This T cell receptor (beta chain) was sequenced during a study of OX40 agonist ivuxolimab in advanced cancers. Study-level background: Ivuxolimab was a fully human IgG2 agonistic monoclonal antibody targeting the costimulatory receptor OX40 (CD134). Intravenous ivuxolimab was administered to patients every 2 weeks at six dose levels: 0.01, 0.1, 0.3, 1.5, 3 and 10 mg/kg. Among the approximately 50 dose-escalation patients, around 20 had hepatocellular carcinoma, 15 or so melanoma, 9 renal cell carcinoma and 9 head and neck cancer. In the dose-escalation cohort, 82.7% of patients were male, and the mean age was roughly 60 years, with a range of about 23 to 80. Prior anti-PD-1, anti-PD-L1 or anti-CTLA-4 therapy was permitted, and checkpoint inhibitors had been received by around 40% of dose-escalation patients. Partial responses occurred in three dose-escalation patients: two with cutaneous melanoma and one with hepatocellular carcinoma. The purpose of peripheral TCRbeta sequencing was to test whether ivuxolimab changed TCR sequence diversity and led to clonal T-cell expansion. The paper describes the monotherapy dose-escalation part (N of about 52 patients) of the phase I trial of ivuxolimab.

The investigation overall reported the following: The antigen specificity of the peripheral T cells that underwent clonal expansion was not determined. In the 0.1-3.0 mg/kg groups, partial responders had among the lowest normalized peripheral clonal expansion, particularly in CD8+ T cells. Low levels of normalized T-cell clonal expansion were also shown by some nonresponding patients. After ivuxolimab, expanded clones were on average more numerous among CD8+ T cells than among CD4+ T cells. At doses of 0.1 to 3.0 mg/kg, clonal expansion of both CD4+ and CD8+ T cells in blood was seen between baseline and week 6.

Genomic DNA was extracted from sorted cells for sequencing of the TCRbeta CDR3 region. The immunoSEQ Assay was used to sequence the TCRbeta CDR3 regions. Drawn from immuneACCESS, this table holds only the in-frame rearrangements with V and J called that TCRdb kept. Clones are partly lost; checked studies trace under half to an unresolved V gene and leave the rest unexplained. The sample table holds 74,000 or so clones, of which 90% were seen once. The ten most abundant clones make up 1.5% to 2% of the sample. Patients with a history of autoimmune disease or receiving systemic immunosuppression were excluded from the trial. Peripheral blood for TCR sequencing was collected from all dose cohorts at baseline, on cycle 4 day 1, and on cycle 7 day 1. The samples were drawn from a first-in-human, open-label, multicenter phase I dose-escalation trial of ivuxolimab. The trial enrolled adults with locally advanced or metastatic head and neck squamous cell, hepatocellular, melanoma or renal cell carcinoma. CD4+ and CD8+ T cells were sorted separately from peripheral blood before TCR sequencing.

Taken from the germline V gene, the CDR1 and CDR2 loops are SGHAT and FQNNGV. The CDR3 contains 13 residues, cysteine and phenylalanine counted. Only the CDR3 DNA is retained, 39 bases long and in frame from the first base. V is clipped by 0 bases and J by 0 bases, and the sequence between their germline boundaries is 2 bases long. Regarding this clone: No cognate antigen has been identified for it. No much larger clone exists at a distance of one base, and base qualities are not known.

This specimen was CD4+ or CD8+ T cells sorted from blood, taken in a trial of the OX40 agonist ivuxolimab. The chain uses TRBV11-2 and TRBJ1-1; the D gene is unclear. The TCR was taken from an adult with an advanced solid tumor such as melanoma, head and neck, liver or kidney cancer. CDR3 sequence: CASSLDLNTEAFF. The DNA reads TGTGCCAGCAGCTTAGATTTGAACACTGAAGCTTTCTTT.